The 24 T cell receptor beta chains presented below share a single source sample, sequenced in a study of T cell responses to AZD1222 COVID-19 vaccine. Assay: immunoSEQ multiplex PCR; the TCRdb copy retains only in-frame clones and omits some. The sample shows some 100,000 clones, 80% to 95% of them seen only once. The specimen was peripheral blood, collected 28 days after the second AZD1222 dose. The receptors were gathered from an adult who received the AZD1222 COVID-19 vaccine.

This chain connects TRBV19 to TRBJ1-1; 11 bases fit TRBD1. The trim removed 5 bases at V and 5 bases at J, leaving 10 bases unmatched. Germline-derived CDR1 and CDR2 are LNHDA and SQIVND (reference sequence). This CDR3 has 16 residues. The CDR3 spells CASSLVAGTGGTEAFF. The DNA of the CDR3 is TGTGCCAGTAGTCTGGTAGCTGGGACAGGGGGTACTGAAGCTTTCTTT.

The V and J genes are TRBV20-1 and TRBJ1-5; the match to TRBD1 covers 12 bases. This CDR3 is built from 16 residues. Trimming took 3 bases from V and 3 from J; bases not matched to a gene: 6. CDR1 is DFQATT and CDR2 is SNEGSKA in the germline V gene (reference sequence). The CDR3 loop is CSASIRDRGLNQPQHF. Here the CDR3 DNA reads TGCAGTGCTAGTATCCGGGACAGGGGGCTCAATCAGCCCCAGCATTTT.

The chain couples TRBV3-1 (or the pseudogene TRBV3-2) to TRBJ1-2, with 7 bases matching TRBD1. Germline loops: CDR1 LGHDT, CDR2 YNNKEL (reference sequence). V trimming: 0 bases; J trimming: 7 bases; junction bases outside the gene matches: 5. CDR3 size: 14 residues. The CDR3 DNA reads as TGTGCCAGCAGCCAAGATCTCAACAGGGGTGGCTACACCTTC. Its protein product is CASSQDLNRGGYTF.

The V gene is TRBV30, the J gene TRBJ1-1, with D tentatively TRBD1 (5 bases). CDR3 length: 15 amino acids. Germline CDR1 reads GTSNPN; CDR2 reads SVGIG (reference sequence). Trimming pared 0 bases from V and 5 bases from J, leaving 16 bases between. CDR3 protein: CAWSVRSGAGTEAFF. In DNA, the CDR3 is TGTGCCTGGAGTGTACGGTCCGGGGCTGGTACTGAAGCTTTCTTT.

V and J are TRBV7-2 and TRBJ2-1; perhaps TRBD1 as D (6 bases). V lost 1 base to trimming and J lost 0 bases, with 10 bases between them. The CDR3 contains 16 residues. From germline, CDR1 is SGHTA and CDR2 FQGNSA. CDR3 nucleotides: TGTGCCAGCAGCTTAGTTGGGGGCCTCTCCTACAATGAGCAGTTCTTC. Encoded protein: CASSLVGGLSYNEQFF.

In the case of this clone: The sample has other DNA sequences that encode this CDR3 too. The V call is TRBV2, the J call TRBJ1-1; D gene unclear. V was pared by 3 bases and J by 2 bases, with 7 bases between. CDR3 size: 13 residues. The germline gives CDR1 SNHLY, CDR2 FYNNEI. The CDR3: CASSDPLNTEAFF. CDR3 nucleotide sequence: TGTGCCAGCAGTGATCCCCTAAACACTGAAGCTTTCTTT.

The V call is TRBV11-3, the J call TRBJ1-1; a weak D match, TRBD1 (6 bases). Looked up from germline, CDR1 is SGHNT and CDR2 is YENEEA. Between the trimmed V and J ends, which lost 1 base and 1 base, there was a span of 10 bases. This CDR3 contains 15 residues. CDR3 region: CASSLGTAPNTEAFF. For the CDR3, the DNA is TGTGCCAGCAGCTTAGGGACAGCGCCGAACACTGAAGCTTTCTTT.

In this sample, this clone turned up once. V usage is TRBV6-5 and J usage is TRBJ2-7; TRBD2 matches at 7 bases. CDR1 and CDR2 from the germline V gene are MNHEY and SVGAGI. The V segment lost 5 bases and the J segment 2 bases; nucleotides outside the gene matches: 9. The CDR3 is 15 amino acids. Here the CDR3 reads CASSSLWGGAYEQYF. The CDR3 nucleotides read TGTGCCAGCAGTAGCCTCTGGGGGGGGGCCTACGAGCAGTACTTC.

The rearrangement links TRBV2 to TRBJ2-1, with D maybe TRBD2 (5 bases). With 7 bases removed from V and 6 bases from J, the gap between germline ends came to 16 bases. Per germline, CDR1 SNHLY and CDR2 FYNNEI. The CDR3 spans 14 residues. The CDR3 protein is CASTEGREPNEQFF. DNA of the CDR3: TGTGCCAGCACCGAGGGTAGGGAGCCCAATGAGCAGTTCTTC.

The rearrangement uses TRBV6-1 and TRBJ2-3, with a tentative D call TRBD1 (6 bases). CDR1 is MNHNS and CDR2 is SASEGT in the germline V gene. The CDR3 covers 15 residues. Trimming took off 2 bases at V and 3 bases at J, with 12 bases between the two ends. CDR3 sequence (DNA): TGTGCCAGCAGTGAAAGCCTAGGGGGTACAGATACGCAGTATTTT. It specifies CASSESLGGTDTQYF.

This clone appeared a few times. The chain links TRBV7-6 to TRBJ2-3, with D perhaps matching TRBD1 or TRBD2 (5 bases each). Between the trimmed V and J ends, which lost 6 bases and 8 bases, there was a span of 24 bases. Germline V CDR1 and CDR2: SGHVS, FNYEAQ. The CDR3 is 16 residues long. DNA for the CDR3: TGTGCCAGCAGGAGGGACGGCGCCAGCTATGTCGTTACGCAGTATTTT. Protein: CASRRDGASYVVTQYF.

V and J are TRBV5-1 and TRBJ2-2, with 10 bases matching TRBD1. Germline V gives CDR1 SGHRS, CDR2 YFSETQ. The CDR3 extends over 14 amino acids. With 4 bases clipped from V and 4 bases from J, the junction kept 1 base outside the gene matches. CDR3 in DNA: TGCGCCAGCAGCGGGACAGGGGTCACCGGGGAGCTGTTTTTT. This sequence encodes CASSGTGVTGELFF.

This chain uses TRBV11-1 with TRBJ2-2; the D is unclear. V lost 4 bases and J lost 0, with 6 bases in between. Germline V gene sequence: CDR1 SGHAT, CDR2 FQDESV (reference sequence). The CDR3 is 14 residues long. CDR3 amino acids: CASSYDSNTGELFF. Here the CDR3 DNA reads TGTGCCAGCAGCTATGACTCGAACACCGGGGAGCTGTTTTTT.

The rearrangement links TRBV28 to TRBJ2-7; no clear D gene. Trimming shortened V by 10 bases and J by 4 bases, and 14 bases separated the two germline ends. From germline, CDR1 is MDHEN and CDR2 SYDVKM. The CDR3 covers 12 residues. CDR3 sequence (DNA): TGTGCCACGCGGCGGAGCACATACGAGCAGTACTTC. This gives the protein CATRRSTYEQYF.

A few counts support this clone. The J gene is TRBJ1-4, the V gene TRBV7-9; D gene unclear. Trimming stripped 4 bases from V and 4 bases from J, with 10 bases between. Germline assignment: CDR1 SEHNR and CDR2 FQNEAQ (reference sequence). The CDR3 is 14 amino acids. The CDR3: CASSSWTDNEKLFF. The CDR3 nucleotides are TGTGCCAGCAGCTCCTGGACGGATAATGAAAAACTGTTTTTT.

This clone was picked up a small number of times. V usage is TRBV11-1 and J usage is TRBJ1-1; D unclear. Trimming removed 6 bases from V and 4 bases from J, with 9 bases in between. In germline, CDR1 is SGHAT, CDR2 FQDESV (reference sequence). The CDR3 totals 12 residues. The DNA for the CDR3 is TGTGCCAGCAGGGATTATTCCACTGAAGCTTTCTTT. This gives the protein CASRDYSTEAFF.

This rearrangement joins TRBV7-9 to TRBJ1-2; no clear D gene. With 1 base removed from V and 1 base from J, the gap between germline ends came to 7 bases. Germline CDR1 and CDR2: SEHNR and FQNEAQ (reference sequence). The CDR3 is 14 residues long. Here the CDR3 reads CASSLEGSNYGYTF. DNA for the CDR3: TGTGCCAGCAGCTTAGAGGGCAGTAACTATGGCTACACCTTC.

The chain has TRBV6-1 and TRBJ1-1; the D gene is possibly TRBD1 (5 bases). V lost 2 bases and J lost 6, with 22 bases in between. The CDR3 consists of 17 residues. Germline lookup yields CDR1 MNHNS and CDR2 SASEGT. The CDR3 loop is CASSEFQLGVSNAEAFF. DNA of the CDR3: TGTGCCAGCAGTGAATTTCAGTTAGGGGTCAGTAACGCTGAAGCTTTCTTT.

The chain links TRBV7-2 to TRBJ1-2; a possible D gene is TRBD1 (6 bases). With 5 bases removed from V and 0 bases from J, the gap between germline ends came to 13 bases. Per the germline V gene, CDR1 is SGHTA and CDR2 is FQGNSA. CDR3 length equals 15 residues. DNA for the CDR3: TGTGCCAGCAGCCAGGGGTCAGGGTCTAACTATGGCTACACCTTC. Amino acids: CASSQGSGSNYGYTF.

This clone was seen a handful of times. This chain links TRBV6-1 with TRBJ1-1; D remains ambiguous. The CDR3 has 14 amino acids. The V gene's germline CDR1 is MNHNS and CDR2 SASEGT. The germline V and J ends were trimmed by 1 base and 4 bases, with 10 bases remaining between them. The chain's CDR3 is CASSEGPEGTEAFF. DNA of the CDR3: TGTGCCAGCAGTGAAGGTCCGGAGGGCACTGAAGCTTTCTTT.

The CDR3: CASSEGNTGELFF. The CDR3 DNA reads TGTGCCAGCAGCGAGGGGAACACCGGGGAGCTGTTTTTT. The chain joins TRBV9 to TRBJ2-2; D gene uncertain. CDR1 and CDR2 from the germline V gene are SGDLS and YYNGEE. The CDR3 extends over 13 amino acids. V was trimmed by 3 bases and J by 1 base, leaving 4 bases between them.

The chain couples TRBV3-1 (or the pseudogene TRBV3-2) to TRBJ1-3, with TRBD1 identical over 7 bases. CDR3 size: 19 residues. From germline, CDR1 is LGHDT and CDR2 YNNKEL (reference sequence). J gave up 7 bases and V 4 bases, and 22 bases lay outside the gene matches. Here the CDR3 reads CASSLNRYRGQTSSNTIYF. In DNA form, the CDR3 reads TGTGCCAGCAGCCTTAACCGTTATAGGGGACAGACTTCTTCCAACACCATATATTTT.

The DNA of the CDR3 is TGTGCCAGCAGCCAACCAGGGACGGGTGGAAACACCATATATTTT. Protein product: CASSQPGTGGNTIYF. The chain employs TRBV13 and TRBJ1-3; TRBD1 might be the D (5 bases). With 5 bases removed from V and 3 bases from J, the gap between germline ends came to 14 bases. The length of the CDR3 is 15 residues. In germline, CDR1 is PRHDT, CDR2 FYEKMQ (reference sequence).

The CDR3: CASSLTAVNTEAFF. In DNA form, the CDR3 reads TGTGCCAGCAGCTTAACGGCCGTGAACACTGAAGCTTTCTTT. The chain couples TRBV11-1 to TRBJ1-1; D uncertain. Between the trimmed V and J ends, which lost 2 bases and 0 bases, there was a span of 7 bases. CDR3 length: 14 amino acids. Germline V gene sequence: CDR1 SGHAT, CDR2 FQDESV (reference sequence).